The rows below give T cell receptor beta chains drawn from one sample of a study of cytotoxic CD8 clonotypes in ibrutinib-treated CLL. Sequenced by immunoSEQ multiplex PCR; TCRdb stores in-frame clones only, minus some. The sample shows 50,000 or so clones, around 78% of them seen only once. The sequencing used PBMCs, collected after 24 months of ibrutinib treatment. The receptors were gathered from a human donor with chronic lymphocytic leukemia. The CDR3 runs from the conserved cysteine through the conserved F or W. D genes are given only for firm matches. Only some rows state a clone size, as once, few, many or a class for expanded clones.

>TRBD1|TRBJ2-5|TRBV29-1|.
CSVEEGAGGSGETQYF
TGCAGCGTTGAAGAGGGGGCAGGGGGATCGGGAGAGACCCAGTACTTC
>.|TRBJ2-1|TRBV5-6|.
CASSRAAHEQFF
TGTGCCAGCAGCCGAGCGGCCCATGAGCAGTTCTTC
>.|TRBJ1-6|TRBV7-9|medium-sized
CASSSPGPFMPLHF
TGTGCCAGCAGCTCCCCGGGCCCTTTTATGCCCCTCCACTTT
>TRBD1|TRBJ2-1|TRBV27|.
CASSSPRDRGYNEQFF
TGTGCCAGCAGTTCCCCCCGGGACAGGGGCTACAATGAGCAGTTCTTC
>TRBD2|TRBJ2-5|TRBV13|.
CASSLGPSGIDQETQYF
TGTGCCAGCAGCTTAGGACCTAGCGGGATTGACCAAGAGACCCAGTACTTC
>.|TRBJ2-1|TRBV5-1|.
CASTPAGGGLDNEQFF
TGCGCCAGCACCCCCGCGGGCGGGGGCCTAGACAATGAGCAGTTCTTC
>.|TRBJ1-2|TRBV18|.
CASSPLAANYGYTF
TGTGCCAGCTCACCACTGGCAGCGAACTATGGCTACACCTTC
>TRBD2|TRBJ2-4|TRBV27|.
CASSSARLAGLAKNIQYF
TGTGCCAGCAGTTCCGCTAGACTAGCGGGGCTAGCCAAAAACATTCAGTACTTC
>.|TRBJ2-3|TRBV10-1|.
CASSDLYTDTQYF
TGCGCCAGCAGTGACCTATACACAGATACGCAGTATTTT
>.|TRBJ2-7|TRBV28|.
CASTLLGTYEQYF
TGTGCCAGCACTCTCTTGGGAACCTACGAGCAGTACTTC
>.|TRBJ2-7|TRBV28|.
CASSFGARYYEQYF
TGTGCCAGCAGTTTCGGCGCTCGATACTACGAGCAGTACTTC
>TRBD2|TRBJ2-5|TRBV7-2|.
CASSLVGLAGKETQYF
TGTGCCAGCAGCTTAGTAGGACTAGCGGGAAAAGAGACCCAGTACTTC
>TRBD1|TRBJ1-2|TRBV16|few
CASSQWTGYGYTF
TGTGCCAGCAGCCAATGGACAGGGTATGGCTACACCTTC
>TRBD2|TRBJ2-2|TRBV27|.
CASSFGGRAPGELFF
TGTGCCAGCAGTTTTGGTGGGAGGGCCCCCGGGGAGCTGTTTTTT
>.|TRBJ1-5|TRBV7-8|few
CASSLRVGLGDQPQHF
TGTGCCAGCAGCTTAAGGGTGGGCCTCGGGGATCAGCCCCAGCATTTT
>TRBD2|TRBJ2-5|TRBV7-6|.
CASSLGLASGETQYF
TGTGCCAGCAGCTTAGGACTAGCATCCGGGGAGACCCAGTACTTC
>.|TRBJ1-4|TRBV28|few
CASSPSDGKLFF
TGTGCCAGCAGCCCCAGTGATGGAAAACTGTTTTTT
>TRBD1|TRBJ1-1|TRBV9|.
CASSQTGGGTEAFF
TGTGCCAGCAGCCAGACAGGGGGCGGAACTGAAGCTTTCTTT
>.|TRBJ2-7|TRBV7-9|few
CASSTYYEQYF
TGTGCCAGCAGCACATACTACGAGCAGTACTTC
>.|TRBJ1-5|TRBV7-8|once
CASSASGGPHQPQHF
TGTGCCAGCAGCGCAAGTGGGGGCCCTCATCAGCCCCAGCATTTT
>.|TRBJ2-5|TRBV15|.
CATRSSGLPFGTQYF
TGTGCCACCAGATCCAGCGGTCTACCTTTTGGGACCCAGTACTTC
>.|TRBJ1-2|TRBV6-1|once
CASSEWLRINYGYTF
TGTGCCAGCAGTGAATGGTTACGGATTAACTATGGCTACACCTTC
>.|TRBJ1-5|TRBV18|.
CASSPQDGQPQHF
TGTGCCAGCTCACCTCAGGACGGCCAGCCCCAGCATTTT
>.|TRBJ2-3|TRBV7-2|.
CASSPYRGSTDTQYF
TGTGCCAGCAGCCCCTACCGGGGGAGCACAGATACGCAGTATTTT
>.|TRBJ2-7|TRBV19|.
CASSEASYEQYF
TGTGCCAGTAGTGAGGCGTCCTACGAGCAGTACTTC
>TRBD2|TRBJ2-1|TRBV27|.
CASSRRVLAGTNPTYNEQFF
TGTGCCAGCAGTCGAAGGGTACTAGCGGGAACGAACCCGACCTACAATGAGCAGTTCTTC
>.|TRBJ1-1|TRBV6-4|once
CASSESYRVVNTEAFF
TGTGCCAGCAGTGAATCGTACAGGGTAGTGAACACTGAAGCTTTCTTT
>.|TRBJ1-5|TRBV4-3|.
CASSQAGSHQPQHF
TGCGCCAGCAGCCAAGCAGGGTCGCATCAGCCCCAGCATTTT
>TRBD1|TRBJ1-1|TRBV28|.
CASRTGGVVGTEAFF
TGTGCCAGCAGGACAGGGGGCGTAGTAGGGACTGAAGCTTTCTTT
>TRBD1|TRBJ1-4|TRBV6-5|.
CASSYGRGINEKLFF
TGTGCCAGCAGTTACGGCAGGGGGATTAATGAAAAACTGTTTTTT
>TRBD1|TRBJ2-5|TRBV11-1|.
CASSSPTGIQETQYF
TGTGCCAGCAGCTCACCGACAGGGATACAAGAGACCCAGTACTTC
>TRBD1|TRBJ2-4|TRBV28|few
CASSLGQGNIQYF
TGTGCCAGCAGTTTAGGACAGGGAAACATTCAGTACTTC
>.|TRBJ1-2|TRBV30|.
CAWSPQRGGYTF
TGTGCCTGGAGTCCCCAAAGAGGTGGCTACACCTTC
>TRBD2|TRBJ2-3|TRBV2|.
CASSPVAGGVDTQYF
TGTGCCAGCAGTCCGGTGGCGGGAGGGGTAGATACGCAGTATTTT
>TRBD2|TRBJ2-3|TRBV9|few
CASAVGTSAQYF
TGTGCCAGCGCTGTCGGGACTAGCGCGCAGTATTTT
>.|TRBJ2-5|TRBV7-9|few
CASKSSDRFWETQYF
TGTGCCAGCAAATCATCCGACCGGTTTTGGGAGACCCAGTACTTC
>TRBD1|TRBJ1-4|TRBV28|.
CASSKATGPNEKLFF
TGTGCCAGCAGTAAAGCGACAGGGCCTAATGAAAAACTGTTTTTT
>TRBD1|TRBJ2-7|TRBV5-6|.
CASSSTGQSSYEQYF
TGTGCCAGCAGCTCGACGGGACAGAGCTCCTACGAGCAGTACTTC
>.|TRBJ2-7|TRBV7-2|.
CASSPLSTNYEQYF
TGTGCCAGCAGCCCGCTTTCCACAAACTACGAGCAGTACTTC
>.|TRBJ2-1|TRBV10-1|.
CASSVGGNDNEQFF
TGCGCCAGCAGTGTTGGCGGAAACGACAATGAGCAGTTCTTC
>.|TRBJ1-1|TRBV5-1|.
CASRTGLGTEAFF
TGCGCCAGCCGAACAGGTTTGGGAACTGAAGCTTTCTTT
>TRBD1|TRBJ1-5|TRBV19|few
CASSIVGQDQPQHF
TGTGCCAGTAGTATAGTGGGACAGGATCAGCCCCAGCATTTT
>.|TRBJ2-4|TRBV5-4|.
CASSLAGQGMTKNIQYF
TGTGCCAGCAGCTTGGCCGGGCAGGGGATGACCAAAAACATTCAGTACTTC
>TRBD1|TRBJ2-2|TRBV30|.
CAGATSKGATNTGELFF
TGTGCCGGAGCAACGTCAAAGGGGGCAACGAACACCGGGGAGCTGTTTTTT
>TRBD1|TRBJ1-2|TRBV6-1|.
CASSEPTGGYGYTF
TGTGCCAGCAGTGAGCCCACAGGGGGCTATGGCTACACCTTC
>.|TRBJ2-3|TRBV29-1|.
CSVAQIEDTQYF
TGCAGCGTTGCGCAGATTGAAGATACGCAGTATTTT
>.|TRBJ1-1|TRBV6-4|.
CASSDSSKGTEAFF
TGTGCCAGCAGTGACTCGAGCAAGGGCACTGAAGCTTTCTTT
>TRBD2|TRBJ2-3|TRBV19|.
CASRPRGRAPDTQYF
TGTGCCAGTCGCCCCCGCGGGAGGGCCCCAGATACGCAGTATTTT
>.|TRBJ1-1|TRBV5-6|once
CASSLRGRSWNTEAFF
TGTGCCAGCAGCTTGAGAGGTAGAAGTTGGAACACTGAAGCTTTCTTT
>TRBD2|TRBJ2-1|TRBV5-1|.
CASSYPQWGLAGDPAGYEQFF
TGCGCCAGCAGCTACCCCCAGTGGGGACTAGCGGGAGACCCGGCGGGGTATGAGCAGTTCTTC
>.|TRBJ1-1|TRBV10-1|.
CASRRDMNTEAFF
TGCGCCAGTCGTCGGGACATGAACACTGAAGCTTTCTTT
>.|TRBJ1-2|TRBV10-3|.
CASATASNYGYTF
TGTGCCAGCGCGACAGCATCTAACTATGGCTACACCTTC
>.|TRBJ1-2|TRBV14|.
CASSQVGGRAYGYTF
TGTGCCAGCAGCCAAGTAGGTGGCAGGGCTTATGGCTACACCTTC
>.|TRBJ2-7|TRBV6-1|.
CASGDERTGSYEQYF
TGTGCCAGCGGGGATGAAAGGACCGGCTCCTACGAGCAGTACTTC
>TRBD1|TRBJ1-1|TRBV5-6|.
CASSSILGTGDTEAFF
TGTGCCAGCAGTTCTATCCTTGGGACAGGGGACACTGAAGCTTTCTTT
>TRBD2|TRBJ2-2|TRBV29-1|.
CSVAPALADLKGGTGELFF
TGCAGCGTTGCCCCTGCCCTAGCGGACCTTAAGGGCGGCACCGGGGAGCTGTTTTTT
>TRBD1|TRBJ2-7|TRBV29-1|.
CSVGTGSSYEQYF
TGCAGCGTTGGGACAGGGAGCTCCTACGAGCAGTACTTC
>TRBD1|TRBJ1-1|TRBV30|.
CAWSVLRGRTEAFF
TGTGCCTGGAGTGTGCTCAGGGGGCGGACTGAAGCTTTCTTT